This TCR beta chain was documented in a study of cytomegalovirus exposure and HLA in healthy donors. Researchers ran the PCR with 60 Vbeta and 13 Jbeta primers. Clones were sequenced by immunoSEQ multiplex PCR, and TCRdb holds only the in-frame ones, with some missing. There are around 70,000 clones in the sample, with approximately 3.9% held by the top ten. There are 14 residues in the CDR3. V was clipped by 3 bases and J by 4 bases, with 10 bases between them. From germline, CDR1 is MNHEY and CDR2 SMNVEV (reference sequence). The chain carries TRBV27 and TRBJ1-3; D perhaps matches TRBD1 (5 bases). The sequence derives from a female donor in good health and CMV-seropositive. The sample taken for sequencing was PBMCs. CDR3 residues: CASSLGGVGNTIYF. DNA for the CDR3: TGTGCCAGCAGTTTGGGAGGGGTCGGAAACACCATATATTTT.